Detailed here is one T cell receptor beta chain. Naive-designated CD8 cells lacked CD45RO, were positively enriched for CCR7, and omitted terminally differentiated effector memory CD45RA+ cells. Original methodology: ImmunoSEQ gave junction-only sequences without quality scores, so filtering differed. TCRdb's table, derived via immunoSEQ multiplex PCR, lists solely in-frame clones and lacks some. The DNA was the basis for D and trimming; V, J and clone size are from that table. The sample has about 2 million clones, over 85% seen once; the top ten hold around 1.2%. The CDR3 is made up of 12 amino acids. Germline V gene lookup returns CDR1 MGHRA and CDR2 YSYEKL. The ends were cut back, 5 bases at V and 7 bases at J, with 9 bases in the middle. The source of the sample is a study of shared clonotypes between healthy human individuals.

The source is a man between 18 and 35 years old in good health. Sample: naive CD8+ T cells sorted from blood. The chain recombines TRBV4-1 with TRBJ2-1; possibly TRBD1 or TRBD2 for D (6 bases each). In DNA form, the CDR3 reads TGCGCCAGCAGCTCGGGGGCGAATGAGCAGTTCTTC. Translation: CASSSGANEQFF.